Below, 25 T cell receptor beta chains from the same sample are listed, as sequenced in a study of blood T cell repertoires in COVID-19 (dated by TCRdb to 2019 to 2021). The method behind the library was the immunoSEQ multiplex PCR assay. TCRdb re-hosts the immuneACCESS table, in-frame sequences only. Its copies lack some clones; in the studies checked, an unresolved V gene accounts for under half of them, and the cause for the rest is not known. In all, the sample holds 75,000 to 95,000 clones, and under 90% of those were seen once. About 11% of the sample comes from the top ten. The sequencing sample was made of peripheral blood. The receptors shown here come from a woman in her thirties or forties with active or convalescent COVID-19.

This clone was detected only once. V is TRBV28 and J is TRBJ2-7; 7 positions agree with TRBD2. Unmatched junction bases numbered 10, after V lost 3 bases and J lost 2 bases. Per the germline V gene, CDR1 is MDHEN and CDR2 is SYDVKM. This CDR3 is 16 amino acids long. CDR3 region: CASSFYREVPTYEQYF. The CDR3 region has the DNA TGTGCCAGCAGTTTTTATCGGGAGGTGCCCACCTACGAGCAGTACTTC. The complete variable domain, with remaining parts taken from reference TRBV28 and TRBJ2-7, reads DVKVTQSSRYLVKRTGEKVFLECVQDMDHENMFWYRQDPGLGLRLIYFSYDVKMKEKGDIPEGYSVSREKKERFSLILESASTNQTSMYLCASSFYREVPTYEQYFGPGTRLTVT.

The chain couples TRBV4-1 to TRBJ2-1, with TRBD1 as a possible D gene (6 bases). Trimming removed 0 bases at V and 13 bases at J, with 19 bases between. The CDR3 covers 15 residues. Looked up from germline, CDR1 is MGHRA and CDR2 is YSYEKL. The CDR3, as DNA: TGCGCCAGCAGCCAAGATAGGGGGAGCAGCGGAACTCAGTTCTTC. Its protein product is CASSQDRGSSGTQFF.

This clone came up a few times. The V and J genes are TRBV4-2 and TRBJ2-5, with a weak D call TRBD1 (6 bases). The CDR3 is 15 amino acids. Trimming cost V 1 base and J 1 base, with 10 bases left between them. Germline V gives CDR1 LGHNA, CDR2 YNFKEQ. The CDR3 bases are TGTGCCAGCAGCCAAGGAGACAGGACCCAAGAGACCCAGTACTTC. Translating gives CASSQGDRTQETQYF.

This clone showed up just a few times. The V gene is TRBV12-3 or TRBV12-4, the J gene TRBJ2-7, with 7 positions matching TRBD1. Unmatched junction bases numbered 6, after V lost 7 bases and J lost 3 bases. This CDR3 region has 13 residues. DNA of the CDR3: TGTGCCAGCAACAAGGGACAGAGCTACGAGCAGTACTTC. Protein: CASNKGQSYEQYF.

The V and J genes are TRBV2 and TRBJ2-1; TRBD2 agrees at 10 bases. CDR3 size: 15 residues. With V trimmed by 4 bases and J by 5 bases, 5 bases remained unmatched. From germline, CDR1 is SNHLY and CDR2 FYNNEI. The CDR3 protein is CASSVSGGANNEQFF. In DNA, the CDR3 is TGTGCCAGCAGTGTGAGCGGGGGGGCGAACAATGAGCAGTTCTTC.

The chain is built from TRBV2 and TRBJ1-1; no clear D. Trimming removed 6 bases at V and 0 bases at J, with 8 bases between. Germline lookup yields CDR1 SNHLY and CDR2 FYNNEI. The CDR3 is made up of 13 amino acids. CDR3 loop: CASSQTVNTEAFF. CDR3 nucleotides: TGTGCCAGCAGCCAAACAGTGAACACTGAAGCTTTCTTT.

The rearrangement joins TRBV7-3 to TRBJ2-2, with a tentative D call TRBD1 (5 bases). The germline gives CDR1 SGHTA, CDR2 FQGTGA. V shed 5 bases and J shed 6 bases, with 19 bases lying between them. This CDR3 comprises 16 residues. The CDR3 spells CASSPVAQGVAGELFF. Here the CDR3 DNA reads TGTGCCAGCAGCCCGGTAGCACAAGGGGTTGCCGGGGAGCTGTTTTTT.

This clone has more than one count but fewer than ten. The CDR3 spells CASNRDRATGELFF. The CDR3 region has the DNA TGTGCCAGCAACCGGGACAGAGCCACCGGGGAGCTGTTTTTT. The chain carries TRBV4-2 and TRBJ2-2, with 7 bases fitting TRBD1. V shed 7 bases, J shed 4 bases, and the junction held 6 bases outside the gene matches. The germline V gene has CDR1 LGHNA and CDR2 YNFKEQ. The CDR3 runs to 14 residues.

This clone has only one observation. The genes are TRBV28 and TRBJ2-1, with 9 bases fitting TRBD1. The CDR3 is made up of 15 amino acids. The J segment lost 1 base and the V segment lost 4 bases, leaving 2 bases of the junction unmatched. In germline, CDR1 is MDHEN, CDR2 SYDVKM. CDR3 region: CASSSGTGSYNEQFF. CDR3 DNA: TGTGCCAGCAGTTCCGGGACAGGGTCCTACAATGAGCAGTTCTTC. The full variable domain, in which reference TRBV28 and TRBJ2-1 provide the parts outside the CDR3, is DVKVTQSSRYLVKRTGEKVFLECVQDMDHENMFWYRQDPGLGLRLIYFSYDVKMKEKGDIPEGYSVSREKKERFSLILESASTNQTSMYLCASSSGTGSYNEQFFGPGTRLTVL.

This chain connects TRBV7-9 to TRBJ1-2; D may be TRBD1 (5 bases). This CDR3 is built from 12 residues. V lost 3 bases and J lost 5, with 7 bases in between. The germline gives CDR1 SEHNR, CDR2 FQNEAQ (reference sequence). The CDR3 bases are TGTGCCAGCAGCTTCCGGGGGTATGGCTACACCTTC. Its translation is CASSFRGYGYTF.

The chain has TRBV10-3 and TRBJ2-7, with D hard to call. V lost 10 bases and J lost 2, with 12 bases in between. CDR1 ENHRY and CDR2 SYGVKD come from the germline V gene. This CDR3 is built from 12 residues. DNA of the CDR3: TGTGCCACCTGTACTTTCCCCTACGAGCAGTACTTC. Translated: CATCTFPYEQYF.

In DNA, the CDR3 is TGCGCCAGCAGTGGACAGAATAATTCACCCCTCCACTTT. Protein sequence: CASSGQNNSPLHF. The V and J genes are TRBV5-1 and TRBJ1-6, with D maybe TRBD1 (6 bases). Trimming removed 5 bases at V and 5 bases at J, with 8 bases between. Germline V CDR1 and CDR2: SGHRS, YFSETQ. CDR3 length: 13 residues.

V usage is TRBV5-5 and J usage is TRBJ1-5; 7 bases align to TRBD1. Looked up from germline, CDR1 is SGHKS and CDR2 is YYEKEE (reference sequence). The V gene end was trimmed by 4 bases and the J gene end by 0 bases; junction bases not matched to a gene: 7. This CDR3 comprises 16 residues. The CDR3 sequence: CASSLGGQYSNQPQHF. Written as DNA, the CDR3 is TGTGCCAGCAGCCTCGGGGGACAGTATAGCAATCAGCCCCAGCATTTT. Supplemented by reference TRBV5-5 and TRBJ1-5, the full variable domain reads DAGVTQSPTHLIKTRGQQVTLRCSPISGHKSVSWYQQVLGQGPQFIFQYYEKEERGRGNFPDRFSARQFPNYSSELNVNALLLGDSALYLCASSLGGQYSNQPQHFGDGTRLSIL.

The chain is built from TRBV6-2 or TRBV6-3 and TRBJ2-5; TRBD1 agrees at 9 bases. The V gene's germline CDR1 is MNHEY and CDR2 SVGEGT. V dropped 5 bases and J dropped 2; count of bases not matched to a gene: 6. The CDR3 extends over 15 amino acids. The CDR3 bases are TGTGCCAGCAGTCCCTTCGGGACAGGGCAAGAGACCCAGTACTTC. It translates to CASSPFGTGQETQYF.

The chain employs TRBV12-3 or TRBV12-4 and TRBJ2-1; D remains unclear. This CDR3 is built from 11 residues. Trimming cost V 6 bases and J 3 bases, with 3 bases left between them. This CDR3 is CASSLYNEQFF. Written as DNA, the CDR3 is TGTGCCAGCAGCCTCTACAATGAGCAGTTCTTC.

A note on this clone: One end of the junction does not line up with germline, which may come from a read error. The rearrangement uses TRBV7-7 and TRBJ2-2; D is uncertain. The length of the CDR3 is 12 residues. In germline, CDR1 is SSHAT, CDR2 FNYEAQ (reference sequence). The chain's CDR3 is CASSSNSGELFF. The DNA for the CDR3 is TGTGCCAGCAGCTCAAACAGCGGGGAGCTGTTTTTT. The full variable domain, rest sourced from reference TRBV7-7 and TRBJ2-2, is GAGVSQSPRYKVTKRGQDVTLRCDPISSHATLYWYQQALGQGPEFLTYFNYEAQPDKSGLPSDRFSAERPEGSISTLTIQRTEQRDSAMYRCASSSNSGELFFGEGSRLTVL.

Written as DNA, the CDR3 is TGTGCCTGGAACAGGGGGATGTACCAGCCCCAGCATTTT. It translates to CAWNRGMYQPQHF. The chain employs TRBV30 and TRBJ1-5; 8 bases line up with TRBD1. This CDR3 is built from 13 residues. Germline trimming cut 4 bases from V and 7 bases from J; bases unmatched to any gene: 6. CDR1 GTSNPN and CDR2 SVGIG come from the germline V gene (reference sequence).

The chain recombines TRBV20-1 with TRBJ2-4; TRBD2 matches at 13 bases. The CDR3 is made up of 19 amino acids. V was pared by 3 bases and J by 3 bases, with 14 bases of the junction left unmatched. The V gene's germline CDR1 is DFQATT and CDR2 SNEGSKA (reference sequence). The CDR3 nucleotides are TGCAGTGCTAGTGCGGGGTGGACTAGCGGGAGCTCGGTCAAAAACATTCAGTACTTC. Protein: CSASAGWTSGSSVKNIQYF.

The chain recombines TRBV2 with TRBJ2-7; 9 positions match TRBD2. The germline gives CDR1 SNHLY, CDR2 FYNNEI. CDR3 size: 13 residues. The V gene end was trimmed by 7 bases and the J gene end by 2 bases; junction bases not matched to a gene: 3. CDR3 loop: CASNLAGTYEQYF. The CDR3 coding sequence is TGTGCCAGCAATCTAGCGGGAACCTACGAGCAGTACTTC.

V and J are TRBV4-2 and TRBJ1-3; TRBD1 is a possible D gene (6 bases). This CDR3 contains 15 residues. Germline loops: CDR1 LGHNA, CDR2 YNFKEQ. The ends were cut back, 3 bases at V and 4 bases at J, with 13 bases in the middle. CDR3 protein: CASSQAQGYGNTIYF. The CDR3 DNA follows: TGTGCCAGCAGCCAGGCCCAGGGGTACGGAAACACCATATATTTT.

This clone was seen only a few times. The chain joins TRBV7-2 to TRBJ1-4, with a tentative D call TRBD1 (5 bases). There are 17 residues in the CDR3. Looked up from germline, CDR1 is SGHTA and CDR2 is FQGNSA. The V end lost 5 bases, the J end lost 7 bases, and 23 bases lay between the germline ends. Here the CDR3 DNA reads TGTGCCAGCAGCCCAACGAAGGGGCGTGAATGGGGTGAAAAACTGTTTTTT. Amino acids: CASSPTKGREWGEKLFF.

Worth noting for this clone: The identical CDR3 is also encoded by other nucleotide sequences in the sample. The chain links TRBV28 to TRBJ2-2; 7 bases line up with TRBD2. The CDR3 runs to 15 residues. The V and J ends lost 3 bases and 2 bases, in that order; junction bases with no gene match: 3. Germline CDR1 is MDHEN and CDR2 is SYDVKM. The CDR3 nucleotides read TGTGCCAGCAGTTTCGGCGGGGGAAACACCGGGGAGCTGTTTTTT. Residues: CASSFGGGNTGELFF.

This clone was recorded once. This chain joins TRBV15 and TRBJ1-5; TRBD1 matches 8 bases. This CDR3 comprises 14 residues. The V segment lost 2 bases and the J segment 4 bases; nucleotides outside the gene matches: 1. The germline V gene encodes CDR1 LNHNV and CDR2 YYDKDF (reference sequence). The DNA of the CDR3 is TGTGCCACCAGCAGACAGGGGGCGAATCAGCCCCAGCATTTT. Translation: CATSRQGANQPQHF.

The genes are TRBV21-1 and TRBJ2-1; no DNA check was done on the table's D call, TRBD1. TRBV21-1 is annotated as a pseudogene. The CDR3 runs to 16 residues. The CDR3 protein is CASSEAGQGSSNEQFF. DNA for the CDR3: TGTGCCAGCAGCGAAGCGGGACAGGGGAGTAGCAATGAGCAGTTCTTC.

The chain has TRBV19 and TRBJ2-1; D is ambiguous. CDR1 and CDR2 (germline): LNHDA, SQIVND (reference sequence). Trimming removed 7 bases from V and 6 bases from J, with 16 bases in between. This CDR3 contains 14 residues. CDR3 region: CASKVFFGSNEQFF. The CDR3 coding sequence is TGTGCCAGTAAAGTGTTCTTCGGTTCCAATGAGCAGTTCTTC.